The 12 T cell receptor beta chains reported below all come from one sample, sequenced in a study of T cell responses to AZD1222 COVID-19 vaccine (dated by TCRdb to the early 2020s). What this sample's time point label stands for: baseline before first vaccination. The method was the immunoSEQ multiplex PCR assay. TCRdb took this table from immuneACCESS and kept in-frame rearrangements with V and J called. Such tables lack part of the clones; where checked against another copy, unresolved V genes explain under half of the gap, and the rest is unexplained. For this sample the table gives 82,000 or so clones, of which approximately 90% were detected only once. The top ten hold approximately 5.2% of the sample. The source was peripheral blood, collected on day 0 of AZD1222 vaccination. These receptors were obtained from an adult in good health.

This chain joins TRBV5-4 and TRBJ1-1; D remains unclear. CDR3 size: 13 residues. V was shortened by 0 bases and J by 6 bases, with 9 bases between the two germline ends. Germline values: CDR1 SGHNT, CDR2 YYREEE (reference sequence). In DNA form, the CDR3 reads TGTGCCAGCAGCTTGGAAACCGTGTCTGAAGCTTTCTTT. It codes for CASSLETVSEAFF.

V is TRBV7-9 and J is TRBJ1-1; D call uncertain. The CDR3 length is 15 residues. Per the germline V gene, CDR1 is SEHNR and CDR2 is FQNEAQ (reference sequence). The ends were cut back, 1 base at V and 1 base at J, with 10 bases in the middle. The CDR3: CASSLGGSKNTEAFF. CDR3 nucleotides: TGTGCCAGCAGCTTAGGGGGATCAAAGAACACTGAAGCTTTCTTT. Complete variable domain (other parts from reference TRBV7-9 and TRBJ1-1): DTGVSQNPRHKITKRGQNVTFRCDPISEHNRLYWYRQTLGQGPEFLTYFQNEAQLEKSRLLSDRFSAERPKGSFSTLEIQRTEQGDSAMYLCASSLGGSKNTEAFFGQGTRLTVV.

V and J are TRBV6-1 and TRBJ1-2, with unresolved D. Deletions cut 3 bases from V and 8 bases from J, with 10 bases between. Germline V lookup: CDR1 MNHNS, CDR2 SASEGT. The CDR3 covers 12 residues. The CDR3 DNA is TGTGCCAGCAGTGATAGTCCTTCGGGCTACACCTTC. Translation gives CASSDSPSGYTF.

The genes are TRBV19 and TRBJ2-2; tentatively, D is TRBD1 (6 bases). Per germline, CDR1 LNHDA and CDR2 SQIVND (reference sequence). Trimming took off 7 bases at V and 4 bases at J, with 13 bases between the two ends. The CDR3 totals 14 residues. The CDR3 region has the DNA TGTGCCAGTACTACAGGGTCGGGCACCGGGGAGCTGTTTTTT. As protein: CASTTGSGTGELFF.

The genes are TRBV7-9 and TRBJ1-1; unclear D gene. Between the trimmed V and J ends, which lost 3 bases and 4 bases, there was a span of 6 bases. Germline CDR1 is SEHNR and CDR2 is FQNEAQ (reference sequence). The CDR3 has 12 amino acids. The CDR3 DNA follows: TGTGCCAGCAGCTTTCCGGGCACTGAAGCTTTCTTT. This codes for CASSFPGTEAFF.

This chain uses TRBV12-3 or TRBV12-4 with TRBJ1-3, with unresolved D. V dropped 8 bases and J dropped 3 bases, with 11 bases sitting between them. This CDR3 spans 13 amino acids. CDR3 residues: CASGRLGGNTIYF. The CDR3 region has the DNA TGTGCCAGCGGACGGTTGGGTGGAAACACCATATATTTT.

This chain uses TRBV3-1 (or the pseudogene TRBV3-2) with TRBJ2-5; D perhaps matches TRBD1 (6 bases). The V and J ends lost 1 base and 1 base respectively, with 13 bases between them. Germline assignment: CDR1 LGHDT and CDR2 YNNKEL (reference sequence). The CDR3 spans 16 residues. The CDR3 loop reads CASSQVPGQPQETQYF. For the CDR3, the DNA is TGTGCCAGCAGCCAAGTCCCCGGACAGCCCCAAGAGACCCAGTACTTC.

The chain couples TRBV7-2 to TRBJ2-1; maybe TRBD1 (7 bases). V dropped 7 bases and J dropped 6 bases, with 16 bases sitting between them. Germline loops: CDR1 SGHTA, CDR2 FQGNSA. This CDR3 is 14 amino acids long. CDR3 coding DNA: TGTGCCAGCAAAGGGAGCAGGGGGGCCAATGAGCAGTTCTTC. It is translated as CASKGSRGANEQFF. The full variable domain, in which reference TRBV7-2 and TRBJ2-1 provide the parts outside the CDR3, is GAGVSQSPSNKVTEKGKDVELRCDPISGHTALYWYRQSLGQGLEFLIYFQGNSAPDKSGLPSDRFSAERTGGSVSTLTIQRTQQEDSAVYLCASKGSRGANEQFFGPGTRLTVL.

V gene TRBV24-1 combines with J gene TRBJ2-1; 10 nucleotides align to TRBD2. Trimming at V came to 3 bases and at J to 8 bases, leaving 9 bases not matched to a gene. The CDR3 extends over 16 amino acids. The germline V gene encodes CDR1 KGHDR and CDR2 SFDVKD. The CDR3 region has the DNA TGTGCCACCAGTGATCCCCTAAGCGGGGGGGCCGATGAGCAGTTCTTC. Protein sequence: CATSDPLSGGADEQFF.

The table lists this clone with a count of one. This chain uses TRBV2 with TRBJ2-7; no definite D call. The CDR3 has 12 amino acids. CDR1 and CDR2 (germline): SNHLY, FYNNEI. V gave up 8 bases and J gave up 1 base, with 9 bases separating them. The CDR3 region has the DNA TGTGCCAGCGGCGAGGATTCCTACGAGCAGTACTTC. It yields the protein CASGEDSYEQYF.

The chain employs TRBV18 and TRBJ1-1, with 9 bases fitting TRBD1. Germline loops: CDR1 KGHSH, CDR2 LQKENI. J was trimmed by 6 bases and V by 3 bases; bases with no gene match: 8. This CDR3 has 15 residues. DNA of the CDR3: TGTGCCAGCTCACCTATACAGGGGGCGGGTGCTGAAGCTTTCTTT. This codes for CASSPIQGAGAEAFF.

A word on this clone: The germline gene is not matched at one end of the junction; a read error may be the cause. This sequence joins TRBV7-9 and TRBJ2-7, with 10 bases identical to TRBD1. This CDR3 is 12 amino acids long. Germline values: CDR1 SEHNR, CDR2 FQNEAQ (reference sequence). The CDR3 here is CASSPARQGANF. The CDR3 DNA follows: TGTGCCAGCAGCCCCGCCCGACAGGGGGCTAACTTC.